These T cell receptor beta chains were read from a single sample in a study of T cells after yellow fever vaccination. A single record per CDR3 protein comes from TCRdb applying MiXCR to the 5' RACE reads. The table has approximately 150,000 distinct CDR3 sequences, approximately 6% seen once. The sequenced sample was CD4+ T cells sorted from PBMCs, obtained on the day of the first yellow fever vaccination. Receptors were obtained from a man aged 18 to 30 who received the YFV17D yellow fever vaccine. Each CDR3 is given with its conserved first and last residue. The order of the fields is D gene, J gene, V gene, clone size, CDR3 DNA, CDR3 protein. D genes are given only for firm matches. The listing skips clone size in some rows; elsewhere it reads once, few, many or a size class.

NA | TRBJ1-5 | TRBV6-2/TRBV6-3 | many | TGTGCCAGCCGACGGAGCAATAATCAGCCCCAGCATTTT | CASRRSNNQPQHF
NA | TRBJ2-1 | TRBV7-2 | many | TGTGCCAGCAGCTCCGTGAGCTCCTACAATGAGCAGTTCTTC | CASSSVSSYNEQFF
NA | TRBJ2-5 | TRBV27 | few | TGTGCCAGCAGGCCGGACCTTTGGTACGCGGAGACCCAGTACTTC | CASRPDLWYAETQYF
NA | TRBJ2-5 | TRBV12-3/TRBV12-4 | many | TGTGCCAGCAGCCTGGAAAGGGGCTCTGAGACCCAGTACTTC | CASSLERGSETQYF
TRBD1 | TRBJ2-5 | TRBV7-3 | NA | TGTGCCAGCAGCGCGGGACAGGGAGAGACCCAGTACTTC | CASSAGQGETQYF
NA | TRBJ2-1 | TRBV7-9 | NA | TGTGCCAGCAGCTTTAACACCTACAATGAGCAGTTCTTC | CASSFNTYNEQFF
NA | TRBJ2-7 | TRBV2 | few | TGTGCCAGCAGTGAAGTGGGGGGCGCGGGTGAGCAGTACTTC | CASSEVGGAGEQYF
NA | TRBJ2-3 | TRBV7-2 | many | TGTGCCAGCAGGATAATGGGGACATACACAGATACGCAGTATTTT | CASRIMGTYTDTQYF
NA | TRBJ2-3 | TRBV29-1 | many | TGCAGCGCCGAGGGTCCAGGGTCCACAGATACGCAGTATTTT | CSAEGPGSTDTQYF
NA | TRBJ2-1 | TRBV5-6 | few | TGTGCCAGCAGCACTCCTGGGGGTGGCAATGAGCAGTTCTTC | CASSTPGGGNEQFF
TRBD1 | TRBJ1-5 | TRBV4-1 | NA | TGCGCCAGCAGCCAGTTTTTCAGACAGGGTAAAGATCAGCCCCAGCATTTT | CASSQFFRQGKDQPQHF
NA | TRBJ1-2 | TRBV10-3 | few | TGTGCCATCAGATTAGGGGACGGCTATGGCTACACCTTC | CAIRLGDGYGYTF
NA | TRBJ2-2 | TRBV15 | NA | TGTGCCACCAGCAGAGTTAGACTCTCAGGTAGCACCGGGGAGCTGTTTTTT | CATSRVRLSGSTGELFF
NA | TRBJ2-1 | TRBV4-3 | many | TGCGCCAGCAGTAAGGGAGAATGGAACAATGAGCAGTTCTTC | CASSKGEWNNEQFF
NA | TRBJ2-7 | TRBV5-1 | many | TGCGCCAGCAGCTACCTCCCAGTGGAAGGTAACGAGCAGTACTTC | CASSYLPVEGNEQYF
NA | TRBJ1-5 | TRBV7-2 | few | TGTGCCAGCAGCTTTGAGCAGGGCTATCAGCCCCAGCATTTT | CASSFEQGYQPQHF
NA | TRBJ1-4 | TRBV12-3/TRBV12-4 | NA | TGTGCCAGCAGTTTTGGAGGGGTTAATGAAAAACTGTTTTTT | CASSFGGVNEKLFF